This TCR beta chain comes out of a study of T cells in Graves' hyperthyroidism and ophthalmopathy. This clonotype appeared many times. CDR3 size: 16 residues. Unmatched junction bases numbered 10, after V lost 8 bases and J lost 0 bases. Regions amplified from RNA transcripts were the TCR beta CDR3 regions. When the TCR CDR3 underwent first-round RT-PCR, the HTBI primer set was used. TCRdb re-called the multiplex PCR reads with MiXCR, one entry per CDR3 protein. The table shows around 250,000 distinct CDR3 sequences, with roughly 17% occurring only once. What was sequenced was blood. The chain joins TRBV12-3 or TRBV12-4 to TRBJ2-3, with 8 bases fitting TRBD2. The source is a young woman with Graves' ophthalmopathy. As DNA, the CDR3 is TGTGCCAGCTCACATCTAGCGGGTACTAGCACAGATACGCAGTATTTT. Protein product: CASSHLAGTSTDTQYF.